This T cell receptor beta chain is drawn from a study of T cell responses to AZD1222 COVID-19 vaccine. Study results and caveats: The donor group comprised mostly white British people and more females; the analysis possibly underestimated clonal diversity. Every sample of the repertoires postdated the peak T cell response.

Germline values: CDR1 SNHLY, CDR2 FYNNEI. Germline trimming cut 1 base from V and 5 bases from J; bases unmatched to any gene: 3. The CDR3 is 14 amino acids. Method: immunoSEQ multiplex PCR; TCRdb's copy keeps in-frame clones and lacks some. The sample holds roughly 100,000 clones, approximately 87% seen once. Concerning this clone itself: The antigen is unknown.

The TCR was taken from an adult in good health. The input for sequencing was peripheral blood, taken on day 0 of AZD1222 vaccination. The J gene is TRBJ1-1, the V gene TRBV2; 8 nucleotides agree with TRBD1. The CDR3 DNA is TGTGCCAGCAGTGAAGGCAGGGGGCTGACTGAAGCTTTCTTT. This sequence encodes CASSEGRGLTEAFF.